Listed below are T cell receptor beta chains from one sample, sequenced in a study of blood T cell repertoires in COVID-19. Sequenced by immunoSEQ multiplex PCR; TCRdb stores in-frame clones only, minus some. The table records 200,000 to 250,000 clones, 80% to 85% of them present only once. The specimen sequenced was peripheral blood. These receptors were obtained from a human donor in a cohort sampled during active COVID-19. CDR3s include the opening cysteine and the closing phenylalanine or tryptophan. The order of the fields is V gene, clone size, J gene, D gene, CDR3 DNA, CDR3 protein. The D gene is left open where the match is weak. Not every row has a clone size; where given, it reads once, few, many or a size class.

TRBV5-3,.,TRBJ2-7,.,TGTGCCAGAAGCTCCTCGGCGGTGAGGGACGAGCAGTACTTC,CARSSSAVRDEQYF
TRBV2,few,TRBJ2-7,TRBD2,TGTGCCAGCAGTTTAGCGGGAGGCAGCTCCTACGAGCAGTACTTC,CASSLAGGSSYEQYF
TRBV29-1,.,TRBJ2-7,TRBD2,TGCAGCGTCGCCGCGGGAGGGCCCGAGCAGTACTTC,CSVAAGGPEQYF
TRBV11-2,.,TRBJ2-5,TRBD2,TGTGCCAGCAGTTATCTAGCGGGAGGGGAGGAAGAGACCCAGTACTTC,CASSYLAGGEEETQYF
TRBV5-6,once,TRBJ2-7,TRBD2,TGTGCCAGCAGCTTGGGGCTAGCGGATAGCTCCTACGAGCAGTACTTC,CASSLGLADSSYEQYF
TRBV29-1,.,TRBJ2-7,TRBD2,TGCAGCGTTGAATTGGTATGGGGGGGTGGAAAGGAGCAGTACTTC,CSVELVWGGGKEQYF
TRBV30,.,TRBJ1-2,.,TGTGCCTCCCTCGTCACTCAACCTAACTATGGCTACACCTTC,CASLVTQPNYGYTF
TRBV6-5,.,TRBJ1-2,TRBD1,TGTGCCAGCAGTAGGACAGGGATCAGCTATGGCTACACCTTC,CASSRTGISYGYTF
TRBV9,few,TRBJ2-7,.,TGTGCCAGCAGCGTAGGGCCCTCCTACGAGCAGTACTTC,CASSVGPSYEQYF
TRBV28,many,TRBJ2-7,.,TGTGCCAGCAGTTTGCCGACAGACAGTTACGAGCAGTACTTC,CASSLPTDSYEQYF
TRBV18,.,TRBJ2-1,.,TGTGCCAGCTCACCAATTACCTACAATGAGCAGTTCTTC,CASSPITYNEQFF
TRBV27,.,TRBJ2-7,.,TGTGCCAGCTCTCTTAGGAGGTCCTACGAGCAGTACTTC,CASSLRRSYEQYF
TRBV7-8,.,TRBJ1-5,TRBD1,TGTGCCAGCAGCCTAGACAGGGAGACCTGGCAGCCCCAGCATTTT,CASSLDRETWQPQHF
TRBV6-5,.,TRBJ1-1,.,TGTGCCAGCAGTCCCCTACAGCCGAACACTGAAGCTTTCTTT,CASSPLQPNTEAFF
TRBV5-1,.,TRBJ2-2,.,TGCGCCAGCAGCTTGGACAGGGCCGGGGAGCTGTTTTTT,CASSLDRAGELFF
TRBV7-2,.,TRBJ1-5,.,TGTGCCAGCAGCCTTACAGGGACCGGAGCTAGCAATCAGCCCCAGCATTTT,CASSLTGTGASNQPQHF
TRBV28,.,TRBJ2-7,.,TGTGCCAGCAGTTTAGGGCAGAGCTCCTACGAGCAGTACTTC,CASSLGQSSYEQYF
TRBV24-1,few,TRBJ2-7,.,TGTGCCACCAGTGATCGCTACGAGCAGTACTTC,CATSDRYEQYF
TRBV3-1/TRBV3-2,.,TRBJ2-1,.,TGTGCCAGCAGCCAAGAATGGGGGGATGAGCAGTTCTTC,CASSQEWGDEQFF
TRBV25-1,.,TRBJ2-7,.,TGTGCCAGCAGTGAATTGGGGGCTAGCTCCACCTACGAGCAGTACTTC,CASSELGASSTYEQYF
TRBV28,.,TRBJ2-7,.,TGTGCCAGCAGTTTGAGGGGACACCTGAGGTACGAGCAGTACTTC,CASSLRGHLRYEQYF
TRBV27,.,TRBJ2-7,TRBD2,TGTGCCAGCAGTTTAACGTTTTGGACTAGCGGGGACCAATTCCTACGAGGGCAGTACTTC,CASSLTFWTSGDQFLRGQYF
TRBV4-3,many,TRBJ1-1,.,TGCGCCAGCAGCCAAGAGGAGCGAATGAACACTGAAGCTTTCTTT,CASSQEERMNTEAFF
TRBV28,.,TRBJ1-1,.,TGTGCCAGCAGTTCTACAGGGTGGGGGATGAACACTGAAGCTTTCTTT,CASSSTGWGMNTEAFF
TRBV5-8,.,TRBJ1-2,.,TGTGCCAGCAGCTTAGGACAGCGGTCTCCCTATGGCTACACCTTC,CASSLGQRSPYGYTF
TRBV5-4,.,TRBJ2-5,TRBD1,TGTGCCAGCAGCCGGGACAGGGGAGAGACCCAGTACTTC,CASSRDRGETQYF
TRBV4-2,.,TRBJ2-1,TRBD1,TGTGCCAGCAGCCAGCTTTTACGACAGGGAAACAATGAGCAGTTCTTC,CASSQLLRQGNNEQFF
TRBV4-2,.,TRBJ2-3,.,TGTGCCAGCAGCCAAGTCGCACGGGGAGCCGGCACAGATACGCAGTATTTT,CASSQVARGAGTDTQYF
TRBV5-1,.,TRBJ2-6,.,TGCGCCAGCAGCTACTCATTTAGCTCTGGGGCCAACGTCCTGACTTTC,CASSYSFSSGANVLTF
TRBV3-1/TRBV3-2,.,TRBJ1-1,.,TGTGCCAGCAGCCAAGCGTCCGTCGCTTTCTTT,CASSQASVAFF
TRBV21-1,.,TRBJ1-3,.,TGTGCCAGCAGCAAGCCGACAGGGCCGAGCTCTGGAAACACCATATATTTT,CASSKPTGPSSGNTIYF
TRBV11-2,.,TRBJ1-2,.,TGTGCCAGCAGCTCTGTCAACTATGGCTACACCTTC,CASSSVNYGYTF
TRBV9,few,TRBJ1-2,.,TGTGCCAGCAGCGTGCTAGGGGTCATGTATGGCTACACCTTC,CASSVLGVMYGYTF
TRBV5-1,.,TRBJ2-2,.,TGCGCCAGCAGCTTGGGACAGGCGGCCACCGGGGAGCTGTTTTTT,CASSLGQAATGELFF
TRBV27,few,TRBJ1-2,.,TGTGCCAGCAGTTTAAACAGGGCAGGTGGCTACACCTTC,CASSLNRAGGYTF
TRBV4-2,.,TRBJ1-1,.,TGTGCCAGCAGCCCCCGTGGGAGGGACATGAACACTGAAGCTTTCTTT,CASSPRGRDMNTEAFF
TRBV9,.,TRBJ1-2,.,TGTGCCAGCAGCGTTAGGGTAGGGGCCGGCTACACCTTC,CASSVRVGAGYTF
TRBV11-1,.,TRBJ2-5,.,TGTGCCAGCAGCTTATCCCCGACCAGAGGGCAAGAGACCCAGTACTTC,CASSLSPTRGQETQYF
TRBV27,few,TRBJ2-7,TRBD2,TGTGCCAGCAGTTCCATTAGCGGGATGAGCTCCTACGAGCAGTACTTC,CASSSISGMSSYEQYF
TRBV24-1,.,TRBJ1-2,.,TGTGCCACCAGTGATTTGGCACAGGGTCTTTATGGCTACACCTTC,CATSDLAQGLYGYTF
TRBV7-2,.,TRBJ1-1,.,TGTGCCAGCAGCTTAGGGGGAGCTGAAGCTTTCTTT,CASSLGGAEAFF
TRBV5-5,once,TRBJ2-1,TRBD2,TGTGCCAGCAACTCCGGGACTAGCGGGTTCCGGAACAATGAGCAGTTCTTC,CASNSGTSGFRNNEQFF
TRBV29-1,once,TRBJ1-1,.,TGCAGCGCCAGGACAAATGTCATCACTGAAGCTTTCTTT,CSARTNVITEAFF
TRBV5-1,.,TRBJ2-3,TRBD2,TGCGCCAGCAGCTTGGTAGCTAGCGGGAATTCGGATACGCAGTATTTT,CASSLVASGNSDTQYF
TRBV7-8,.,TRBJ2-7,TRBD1,TGTGCCAGCAGCTTATGGACAGGGGCGCACGAGCAGTACTTC,CASSLWTGAHEQYF
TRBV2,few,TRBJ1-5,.,TGTGCCAGCATGGCAGGGGTTAAGAGACAGCCCCAGCATTTT,CASMAGVKRQPQHF
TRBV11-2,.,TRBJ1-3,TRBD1,TGTGCCAGCAGCTTAGTTACAGGGGGCTCTGGAAACACCATATATTTT,CASSLVTGGSGNTIYF
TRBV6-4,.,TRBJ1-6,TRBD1,TGTGCCAGCAGTGACTCGGGGACAGCAGCTTCACCCCTCCACTTT,CASSDSGTAASPLHF
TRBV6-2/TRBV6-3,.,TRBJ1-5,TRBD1,TGTGCCAGCAGTTACTCGGGACAGGGATCCCACAGCAATCAGCCCCAGCATTTT,CASSYSGQGSHSNQPQHF
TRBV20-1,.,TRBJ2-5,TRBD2,TGCAGTGCTAGTGGGGGACTAGCGGGAAATCAAGAGACCCAGTACTTC,CSASGGLAGNQETQYF
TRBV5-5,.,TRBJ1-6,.,TGTGCCAGCAGCTTGAGCAGGGAGAAGGGACATCTCCACTTT,CASSLSREKGHLHF
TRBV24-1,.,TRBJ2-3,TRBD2,TGTGCCACCAGTGACCCGGGACTAGCGGGAGATACAGATACGCAGTATTTT,CATSDPGLAGDTDTQYF
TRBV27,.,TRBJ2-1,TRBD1,TGTGCCAGCGCCGACAGGGGGACTTCCGATGAGCAGTTCTTC,CASADRGTSDEQFF
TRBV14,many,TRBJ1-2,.,TGTGCCAGCAGCCAAAGCGCCACTAACTATGGCTACACCTTC,CASSQSATNYGYTF
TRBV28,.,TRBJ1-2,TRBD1,TGTGCCAGCAGTGCGAGGGACAGCAAATATGGCTACACCTTC,CASSARDSKYGYTF
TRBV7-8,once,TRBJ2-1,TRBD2,TGTGCCAGCAGCTTTACTAGCGGGACCTACAATGAGCAGTTCTTC,CASSFTSGTYNEQFF
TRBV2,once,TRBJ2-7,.,TGTGCCAGCAGTGAAGGAGGGAAGGGCGCCTACGAGCAGTACTTC,CASSEGGKGAYEQYF
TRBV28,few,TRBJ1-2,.,TGTGCCAGCAGTTTCCGACTGGGTGGCTACACCTTC,CASSFRLGGYTF
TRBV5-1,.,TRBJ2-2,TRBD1,TGCGCCAGCAGCTATGGGACAGGGGGTTCCGGGGAGCTGTTTTTT,CASSYGTGGSGELFF